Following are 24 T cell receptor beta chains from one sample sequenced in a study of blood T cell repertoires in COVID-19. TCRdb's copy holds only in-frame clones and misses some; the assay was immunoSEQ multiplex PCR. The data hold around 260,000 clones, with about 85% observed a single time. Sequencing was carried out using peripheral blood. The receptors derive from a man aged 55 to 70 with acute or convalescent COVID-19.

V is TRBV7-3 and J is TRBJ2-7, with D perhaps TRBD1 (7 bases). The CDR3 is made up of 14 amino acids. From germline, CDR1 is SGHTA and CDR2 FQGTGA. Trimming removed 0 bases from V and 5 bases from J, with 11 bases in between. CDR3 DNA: TGTGCCAGCAGCTTAACGGCCAGGGGGGACGAGCAGTACTTC. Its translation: CASSLTARGDEQYF.

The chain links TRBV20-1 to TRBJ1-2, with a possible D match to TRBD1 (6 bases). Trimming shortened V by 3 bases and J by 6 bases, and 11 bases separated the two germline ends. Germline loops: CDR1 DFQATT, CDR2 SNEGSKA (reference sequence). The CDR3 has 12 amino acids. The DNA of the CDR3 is TGCAGTGCTAGTCGGGGGGCCGATGGCTACACCTTC. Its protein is CSASRGADGYTF.

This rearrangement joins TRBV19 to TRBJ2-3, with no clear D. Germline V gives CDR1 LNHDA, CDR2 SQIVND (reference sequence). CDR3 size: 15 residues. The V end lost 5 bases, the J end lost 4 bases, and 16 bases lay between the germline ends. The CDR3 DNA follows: TGTGCCAGTAGTGTTATCCTCAATGGCCCAGATACGCAGTATTTT. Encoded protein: CASSVILNGPDTQYF.

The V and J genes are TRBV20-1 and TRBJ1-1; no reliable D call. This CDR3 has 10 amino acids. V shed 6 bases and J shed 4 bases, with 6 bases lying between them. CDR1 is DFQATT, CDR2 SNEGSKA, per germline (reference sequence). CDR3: CSARLTEAFF. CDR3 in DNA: TGCAGTGCCCGTCTCACTGAAGCTTTCTTT.

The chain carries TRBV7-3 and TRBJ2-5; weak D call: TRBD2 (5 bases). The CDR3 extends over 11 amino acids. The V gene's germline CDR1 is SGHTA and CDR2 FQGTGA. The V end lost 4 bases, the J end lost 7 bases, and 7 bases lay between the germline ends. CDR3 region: CASSSGGTQYF. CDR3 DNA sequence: TGTGCCAGCAGCTCCGGAGGGACCCAGTACTTC.

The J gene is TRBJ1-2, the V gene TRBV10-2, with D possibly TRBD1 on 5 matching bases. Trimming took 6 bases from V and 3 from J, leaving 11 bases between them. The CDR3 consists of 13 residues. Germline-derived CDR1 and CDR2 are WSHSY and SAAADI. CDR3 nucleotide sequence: TGCGCCAGCAGGGAGACAGCGGACTATGGCTACACCTTC. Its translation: CASRETADYGYTF.

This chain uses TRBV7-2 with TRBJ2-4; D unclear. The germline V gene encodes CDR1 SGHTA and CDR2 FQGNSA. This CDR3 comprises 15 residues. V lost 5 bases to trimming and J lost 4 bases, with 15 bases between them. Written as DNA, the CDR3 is TGTGCCAGCAGCCCGGCACAGAGAAAAAAAAACATTCAGTACTTC. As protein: CASSPAQRKKNIQYF.

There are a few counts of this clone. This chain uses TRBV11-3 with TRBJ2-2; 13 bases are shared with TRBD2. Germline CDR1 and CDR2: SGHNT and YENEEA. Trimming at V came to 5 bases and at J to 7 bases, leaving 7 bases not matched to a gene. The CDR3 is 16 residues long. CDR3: CASSASGTSGIGELFF. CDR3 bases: TGTGCCAGCAGCGCCTCCGGGACTAGCGGGATCGGGGAGCTGTTTTTT.

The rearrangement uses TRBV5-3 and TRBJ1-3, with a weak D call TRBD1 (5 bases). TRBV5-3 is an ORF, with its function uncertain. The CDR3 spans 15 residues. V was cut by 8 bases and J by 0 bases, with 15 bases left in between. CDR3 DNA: TGTGCCAGCATGGGGGGGTCCTGCTCTGGAAACACCATATATTTT. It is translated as CASMGGSCSGNTIYF.

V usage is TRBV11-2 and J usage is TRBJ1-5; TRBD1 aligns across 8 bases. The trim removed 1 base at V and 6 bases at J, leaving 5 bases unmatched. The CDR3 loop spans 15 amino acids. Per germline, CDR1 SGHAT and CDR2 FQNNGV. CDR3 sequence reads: CASSLVQGAGQPQHF. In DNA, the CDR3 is TGTGCCAGCAGCTTAGTCCAGGGGGCAGGTCAGCCCCAGCATTTT. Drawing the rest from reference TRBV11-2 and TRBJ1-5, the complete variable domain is EAGVAQSPRYKIIEKRQSVAFWCNPISGHATLYWYQQILGQGPKLLIQFQNNGVVDDSQLPKDRFSAERLKGVDSTLKIQPAKLEDSAVYLCASSLVQGAGQPQHFGDGTRLSIL.

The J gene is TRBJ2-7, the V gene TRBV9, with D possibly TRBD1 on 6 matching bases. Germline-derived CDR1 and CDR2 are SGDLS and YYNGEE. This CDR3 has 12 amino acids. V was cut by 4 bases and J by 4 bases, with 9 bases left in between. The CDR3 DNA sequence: TGTGCCAGCAGCCGTACAGGGTACGAGCAGTACTTC. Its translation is CASSRTGYEQYF.

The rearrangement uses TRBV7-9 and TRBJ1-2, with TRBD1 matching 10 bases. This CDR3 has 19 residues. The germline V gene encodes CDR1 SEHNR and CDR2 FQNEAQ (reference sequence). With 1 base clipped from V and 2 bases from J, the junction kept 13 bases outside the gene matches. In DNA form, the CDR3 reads TGTGCCAGCAGCTTAGTAAATGGGGGACAGGGGCGGAAGAACTATGGCTACACCTTC. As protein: CASSLVNGGQGRKNYGYTF.

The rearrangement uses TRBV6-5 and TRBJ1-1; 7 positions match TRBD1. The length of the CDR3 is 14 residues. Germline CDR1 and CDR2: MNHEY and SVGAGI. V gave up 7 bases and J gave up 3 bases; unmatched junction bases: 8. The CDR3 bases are TGTGCCAGCACTTTGGACAGGTGGGACACTGAAGCTTTCTTT. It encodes CASTLDRWDTEAFF.

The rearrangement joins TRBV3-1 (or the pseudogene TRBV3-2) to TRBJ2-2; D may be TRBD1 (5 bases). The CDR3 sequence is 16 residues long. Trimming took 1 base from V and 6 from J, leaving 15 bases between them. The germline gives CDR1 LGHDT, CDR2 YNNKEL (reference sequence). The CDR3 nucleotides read TGTGCCAGCAGCCAAGTAAGGGGCGCGGTACCCGGGGAGCTGTTTTTT. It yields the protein CASSQVRGAVPGELFF.

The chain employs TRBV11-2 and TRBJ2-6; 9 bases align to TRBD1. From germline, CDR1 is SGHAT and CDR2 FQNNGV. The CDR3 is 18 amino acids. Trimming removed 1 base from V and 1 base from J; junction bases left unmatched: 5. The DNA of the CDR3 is TGTGCCAGCAGCTTAGGGACAGGGGTTCGGTCTGGGGCCAACGTCCTGACTTTC. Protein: CASSLGTGVRSGANVLTF.

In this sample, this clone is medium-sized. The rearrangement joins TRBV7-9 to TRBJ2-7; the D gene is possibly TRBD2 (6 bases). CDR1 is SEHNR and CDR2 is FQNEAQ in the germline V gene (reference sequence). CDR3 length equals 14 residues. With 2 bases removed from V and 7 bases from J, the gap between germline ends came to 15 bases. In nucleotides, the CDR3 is TGTGCCAGCAGCTTACAGTCAGTCGCGGGGGAGCAGTACTTC. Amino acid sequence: CASSLQSVAGEQYF.

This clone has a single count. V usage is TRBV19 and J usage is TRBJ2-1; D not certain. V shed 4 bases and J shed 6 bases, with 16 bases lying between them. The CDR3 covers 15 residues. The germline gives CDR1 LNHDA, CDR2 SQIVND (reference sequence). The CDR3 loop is CASSNGPMGGNEQFF. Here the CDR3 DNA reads TGTGCCAGTAGTAATGGGCCAATGGGTGGCAATGAGCAGTTCTTC.

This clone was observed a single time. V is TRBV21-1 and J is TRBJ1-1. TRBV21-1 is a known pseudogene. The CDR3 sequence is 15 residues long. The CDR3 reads CASSKLAGNFTEAFF. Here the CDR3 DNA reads TGTGCCAGCAGCAAGTTGGCGGGGAATTTCACTGAAGCTTTCTTT.

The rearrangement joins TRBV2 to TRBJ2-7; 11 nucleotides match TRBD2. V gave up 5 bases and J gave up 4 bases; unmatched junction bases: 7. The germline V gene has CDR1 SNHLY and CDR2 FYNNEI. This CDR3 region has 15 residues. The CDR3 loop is CASSQGLAEVYEQYF. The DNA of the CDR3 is TGTGCCAGCAGTCAGGGACTAGCGGAGGTTTACGAGCAGTACTTC.

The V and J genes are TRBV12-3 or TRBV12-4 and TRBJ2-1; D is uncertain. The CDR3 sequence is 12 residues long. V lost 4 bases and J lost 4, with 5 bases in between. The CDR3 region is CASSSGYNEQFF. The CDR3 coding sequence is TGTGCCAGCAGTTCGGGTTACAATGAGCAGTTCTTC.

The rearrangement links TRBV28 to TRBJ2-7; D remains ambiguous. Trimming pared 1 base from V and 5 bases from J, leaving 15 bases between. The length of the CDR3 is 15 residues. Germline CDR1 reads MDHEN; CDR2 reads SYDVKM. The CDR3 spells CASSLLPAQAHEQYF. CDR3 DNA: TGTGCCAGCAGTTTATTGCCCGCCCAGGCACACGAGCAGTACTTC.

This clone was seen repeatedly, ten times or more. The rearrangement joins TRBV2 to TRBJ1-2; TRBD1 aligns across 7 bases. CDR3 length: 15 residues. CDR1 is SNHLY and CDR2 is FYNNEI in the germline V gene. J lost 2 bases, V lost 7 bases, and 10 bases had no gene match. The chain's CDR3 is CASTYPGQTNYGYTF. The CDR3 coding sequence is TGTGCCAGCACATATCCGGGACAGACAAACTATGGCTACACCTTC.

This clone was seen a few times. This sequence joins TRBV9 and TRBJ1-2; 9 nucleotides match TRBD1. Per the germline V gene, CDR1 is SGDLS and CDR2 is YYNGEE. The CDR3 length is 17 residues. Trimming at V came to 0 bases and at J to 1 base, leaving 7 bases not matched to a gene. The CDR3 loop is CASSVGDRVRSNYGYTF. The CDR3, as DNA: TGTGCCAGCAGCGTAGGGGACAGGGTACGGAGTAACTATGGCTACACCTTC.

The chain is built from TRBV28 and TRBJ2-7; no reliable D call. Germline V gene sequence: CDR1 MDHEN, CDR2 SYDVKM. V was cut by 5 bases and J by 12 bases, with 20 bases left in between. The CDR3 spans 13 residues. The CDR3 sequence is CASSPLLSPTPYF. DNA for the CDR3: TGTGCCAGCAGTCCCCTACTAAGCCCCACGCCGTACTTC. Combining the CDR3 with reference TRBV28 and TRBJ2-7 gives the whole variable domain DVKVTQSSRYLVKRTGEKVFLECVQDMDHENMFWYRQDPGLGLRLIYFSYDVKMKEKGDIPEGYSVSREKKERFSLILESASTNQTSMYLCASSPLLSPTPYFGPGTRLTVT.